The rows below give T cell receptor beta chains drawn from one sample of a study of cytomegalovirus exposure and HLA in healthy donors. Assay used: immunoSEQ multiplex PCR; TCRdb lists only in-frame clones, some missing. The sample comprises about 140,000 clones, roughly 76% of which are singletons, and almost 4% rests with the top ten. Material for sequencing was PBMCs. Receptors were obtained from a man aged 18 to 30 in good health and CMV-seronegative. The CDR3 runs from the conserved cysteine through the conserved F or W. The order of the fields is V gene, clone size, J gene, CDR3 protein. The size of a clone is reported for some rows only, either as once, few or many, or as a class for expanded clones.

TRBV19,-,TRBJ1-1,CASIDSYTEAFF
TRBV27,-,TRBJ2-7,CASSLRDRAYEQYF
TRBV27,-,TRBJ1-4,CASSSGYGDRFEKLFF
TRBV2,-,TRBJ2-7,CASRKTSGRLGVRPEQYF
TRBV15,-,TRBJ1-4,CATSRGAVPNEKLFF
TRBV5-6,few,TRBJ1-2,CASSWALGGVYGYTF
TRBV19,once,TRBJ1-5,CASSMNRGNQPQHF
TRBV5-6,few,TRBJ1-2,CASSLWVDRDRVSYGYTF
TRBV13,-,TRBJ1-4,CASSFWTGATNEKLFF
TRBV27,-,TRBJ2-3,CASSRMGLLGGADTQYF
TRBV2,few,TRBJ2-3,CASSALAGGLSTDTQYF
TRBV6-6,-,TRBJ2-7,CASSLTSGGGEQYF
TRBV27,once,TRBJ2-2,CASSFDGDTGELFF
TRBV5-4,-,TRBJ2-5,CASSRGGARETQYF
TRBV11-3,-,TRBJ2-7,CASSLAGTEYRWGEQYF
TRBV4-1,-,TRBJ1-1,CASSQGEGSAFF